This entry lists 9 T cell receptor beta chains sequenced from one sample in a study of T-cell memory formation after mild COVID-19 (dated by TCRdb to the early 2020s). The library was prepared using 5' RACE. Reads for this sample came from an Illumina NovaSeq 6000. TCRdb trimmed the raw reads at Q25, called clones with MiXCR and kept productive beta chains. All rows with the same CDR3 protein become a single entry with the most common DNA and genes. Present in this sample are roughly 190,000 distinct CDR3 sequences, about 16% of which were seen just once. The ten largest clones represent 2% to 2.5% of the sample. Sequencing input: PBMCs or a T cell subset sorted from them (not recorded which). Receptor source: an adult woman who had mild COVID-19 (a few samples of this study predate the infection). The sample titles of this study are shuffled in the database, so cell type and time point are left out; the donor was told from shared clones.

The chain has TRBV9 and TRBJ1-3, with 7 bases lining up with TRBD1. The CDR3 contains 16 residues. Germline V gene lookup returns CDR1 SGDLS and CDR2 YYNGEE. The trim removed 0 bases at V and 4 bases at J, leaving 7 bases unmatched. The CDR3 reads CASSVDPGQAGNTIYF. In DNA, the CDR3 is TGTGCCAGCAGCGTAGATCCTGGACAGGCGGGAAACACCATATATTTT. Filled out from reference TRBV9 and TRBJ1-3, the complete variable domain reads DSGVTQTPKHLITATGQRVTLRCSPRSGDLSVYWYQQSLDQGLQFLIQYYNGEERAKGNILERFSAQQFPDLHSELNLSSLELGDSALYFCASSVDPGQAGNTIYFGEGSWLTVV.

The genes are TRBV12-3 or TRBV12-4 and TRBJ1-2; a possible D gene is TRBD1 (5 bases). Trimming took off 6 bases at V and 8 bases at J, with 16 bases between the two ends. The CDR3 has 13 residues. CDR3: CASSSAQGRGYTF. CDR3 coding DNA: TGTGCCAGCAGCTCAGCCCAGGGAAGAGGCTACACCTTC.

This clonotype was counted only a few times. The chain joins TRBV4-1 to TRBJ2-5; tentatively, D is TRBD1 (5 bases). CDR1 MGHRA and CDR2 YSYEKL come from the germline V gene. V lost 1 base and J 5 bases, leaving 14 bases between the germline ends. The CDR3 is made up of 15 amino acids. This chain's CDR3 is CASSQGAGKRETQYF. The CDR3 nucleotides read TGCGCCAGCAGCCAAGGGGCAGGGAAAAGGGAGACCCAGTACTTC.

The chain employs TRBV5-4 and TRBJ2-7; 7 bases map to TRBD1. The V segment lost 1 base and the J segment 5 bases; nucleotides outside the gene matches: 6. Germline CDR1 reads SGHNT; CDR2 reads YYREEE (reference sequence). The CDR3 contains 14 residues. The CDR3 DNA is TGTGCCAGCAGCTTGACAGGGGTTCGGAACGAGCAGTACTTC. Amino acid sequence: CASSLTGVRNEQYF. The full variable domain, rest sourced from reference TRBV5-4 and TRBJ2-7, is ETGVTQSPTHLIKTRGQQVTLRCSSQSGHNTVSWYQQALGQGPQFIFQYYREEENGRGNFPPRFSGLQFPNYSSELNVNALELDDSALYLCASSLTGVRNEQYFGPGTRLTVT.

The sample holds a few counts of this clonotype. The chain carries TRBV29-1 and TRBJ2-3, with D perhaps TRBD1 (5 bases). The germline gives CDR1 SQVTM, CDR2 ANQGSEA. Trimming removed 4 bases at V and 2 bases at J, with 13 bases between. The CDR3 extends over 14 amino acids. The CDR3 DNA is TGCAGCGTTGTGGGCAGGGTCCTCACAGATACGCAGTATTTT. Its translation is CSVVGRVLTDTQYF.

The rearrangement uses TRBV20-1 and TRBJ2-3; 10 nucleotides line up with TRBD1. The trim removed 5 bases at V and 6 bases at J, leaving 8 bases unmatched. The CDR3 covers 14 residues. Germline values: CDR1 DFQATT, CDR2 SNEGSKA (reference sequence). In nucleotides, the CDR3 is TGCAGTGCTCGGACAGGGGGAGGCGGGGATACGCAGTATTTT. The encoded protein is CSARTGGGGDTQYF.

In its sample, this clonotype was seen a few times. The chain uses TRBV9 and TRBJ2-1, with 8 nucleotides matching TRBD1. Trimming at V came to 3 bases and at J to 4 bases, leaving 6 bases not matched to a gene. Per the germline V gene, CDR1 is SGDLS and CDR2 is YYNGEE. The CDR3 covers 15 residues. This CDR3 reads CASSEQGAGYNEQFF. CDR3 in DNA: TGTGCCAGCAGCGAGCAGGGGGCTGGGTACAATGAGCAGTTCTTC.

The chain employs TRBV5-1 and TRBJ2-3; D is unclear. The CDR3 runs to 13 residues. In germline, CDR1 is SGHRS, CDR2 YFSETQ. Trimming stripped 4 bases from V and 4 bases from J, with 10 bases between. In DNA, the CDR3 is TGCGCCAGCAGCGCCCGGGTGTCAGATACGCAGTATTTT. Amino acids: CASSARVSDTQYF.

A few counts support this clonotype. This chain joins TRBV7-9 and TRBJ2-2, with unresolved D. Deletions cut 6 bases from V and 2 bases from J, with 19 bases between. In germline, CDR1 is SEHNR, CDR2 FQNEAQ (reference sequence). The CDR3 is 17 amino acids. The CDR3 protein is CASRSVAQNLNTGELFF. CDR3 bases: TGTGCCAGCAGATCGGTAGCACAAAACCTTAACACCGGGGAGCTGTTTTTT.